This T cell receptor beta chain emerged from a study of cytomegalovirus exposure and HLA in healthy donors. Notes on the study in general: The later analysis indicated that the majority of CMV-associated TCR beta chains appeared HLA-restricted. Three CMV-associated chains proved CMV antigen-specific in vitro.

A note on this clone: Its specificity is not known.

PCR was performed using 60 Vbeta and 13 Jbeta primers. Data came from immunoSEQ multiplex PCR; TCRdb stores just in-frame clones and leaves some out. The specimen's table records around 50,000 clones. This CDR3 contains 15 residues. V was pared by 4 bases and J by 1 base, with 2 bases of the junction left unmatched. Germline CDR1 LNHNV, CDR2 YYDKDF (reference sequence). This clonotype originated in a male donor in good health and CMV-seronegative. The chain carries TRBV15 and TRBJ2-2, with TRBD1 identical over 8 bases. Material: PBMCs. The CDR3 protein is CATSTGQGNTGELFF. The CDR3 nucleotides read TGTGCCACCAGCACAGGACAGGGGAACACCGGGGAGCTGTTTTTT.